This TCR beta chain appears in the sequencing data of a study of response to subunit inactivated influenza vaccine. One entry per CDR3 protein, called by TCRdb with MiXCR from the RT-PCR reads. The table shows just under 550,000 distinct CDR3 sequences, with less than 25% occurring only once. These data also formed part of another study, on T cells expressing NK-cell markers. That publication notes: The cDNA for TCR beta came from 5'RACE template switching with UMIs. Several experiments confined sorting to alpha-beta TCR T cells with an anti-gamma-delta TCR antibody. Among several donors, these clonotypes also ranked first in the CD3+CD56-NKG2C+ fraction.

Specimen: CD4+ T cells sorted from PBMCs, collected approximately 13 days after vaccination. This clonotype originated in a man aged 45-60 years who received an inactivated influenza vaccine.

The CDR3 region has the DNA TGCGCCAGCAGCCAAGAAAATTGGAGTGGCGAGCAGTTCTTC. Amino acid sequence: CASSQENWSGEQFF. This chain joins TRBV4-3 and TRBJ2-1; the D is unclear. V lost 0 bases and J lost 10, with 13 bases in between. The CDR3 consists of 14 residues. Germline values: CDR1 LGHNA, CDR2 YSLEER.